The source of this T cell receptor beta chain is a study of shared clonotypes between healthy human individuals. The CDR3 runs to 12 residues. The V end was cut by 5 bases, the J end by 2 bases, with 7 bases between. Germline V lookup: CDR1 MNHNY, CDR2 SVGAGI (reference sequence). TCRdb's copy holds only in-frame clones and misses some; the assay was immunoSEQ multiplex PCR. Among some 600,000 clones listed, about 96% were seen once. CD45RO-negative CD8 cells positively selected for CCR7 made up the naive population, which excluded terminally differentiated effector memory CD45RA+ cells. The sequence was collected from a woman aged 25 to 39 in good health. Material for sequencing was naive CD8+ T cells sorted from blood. V gene TRBV6-6 combines with J gene TRBJ2-7; a possible D gene is TRBD2 (5 bases). The CDR3 loop is CASSTGTYEQYF. CDR3 nucleotide sequence: TGTGCCAGCAGTACCGGGACCTACGAGCAGTACTTC.